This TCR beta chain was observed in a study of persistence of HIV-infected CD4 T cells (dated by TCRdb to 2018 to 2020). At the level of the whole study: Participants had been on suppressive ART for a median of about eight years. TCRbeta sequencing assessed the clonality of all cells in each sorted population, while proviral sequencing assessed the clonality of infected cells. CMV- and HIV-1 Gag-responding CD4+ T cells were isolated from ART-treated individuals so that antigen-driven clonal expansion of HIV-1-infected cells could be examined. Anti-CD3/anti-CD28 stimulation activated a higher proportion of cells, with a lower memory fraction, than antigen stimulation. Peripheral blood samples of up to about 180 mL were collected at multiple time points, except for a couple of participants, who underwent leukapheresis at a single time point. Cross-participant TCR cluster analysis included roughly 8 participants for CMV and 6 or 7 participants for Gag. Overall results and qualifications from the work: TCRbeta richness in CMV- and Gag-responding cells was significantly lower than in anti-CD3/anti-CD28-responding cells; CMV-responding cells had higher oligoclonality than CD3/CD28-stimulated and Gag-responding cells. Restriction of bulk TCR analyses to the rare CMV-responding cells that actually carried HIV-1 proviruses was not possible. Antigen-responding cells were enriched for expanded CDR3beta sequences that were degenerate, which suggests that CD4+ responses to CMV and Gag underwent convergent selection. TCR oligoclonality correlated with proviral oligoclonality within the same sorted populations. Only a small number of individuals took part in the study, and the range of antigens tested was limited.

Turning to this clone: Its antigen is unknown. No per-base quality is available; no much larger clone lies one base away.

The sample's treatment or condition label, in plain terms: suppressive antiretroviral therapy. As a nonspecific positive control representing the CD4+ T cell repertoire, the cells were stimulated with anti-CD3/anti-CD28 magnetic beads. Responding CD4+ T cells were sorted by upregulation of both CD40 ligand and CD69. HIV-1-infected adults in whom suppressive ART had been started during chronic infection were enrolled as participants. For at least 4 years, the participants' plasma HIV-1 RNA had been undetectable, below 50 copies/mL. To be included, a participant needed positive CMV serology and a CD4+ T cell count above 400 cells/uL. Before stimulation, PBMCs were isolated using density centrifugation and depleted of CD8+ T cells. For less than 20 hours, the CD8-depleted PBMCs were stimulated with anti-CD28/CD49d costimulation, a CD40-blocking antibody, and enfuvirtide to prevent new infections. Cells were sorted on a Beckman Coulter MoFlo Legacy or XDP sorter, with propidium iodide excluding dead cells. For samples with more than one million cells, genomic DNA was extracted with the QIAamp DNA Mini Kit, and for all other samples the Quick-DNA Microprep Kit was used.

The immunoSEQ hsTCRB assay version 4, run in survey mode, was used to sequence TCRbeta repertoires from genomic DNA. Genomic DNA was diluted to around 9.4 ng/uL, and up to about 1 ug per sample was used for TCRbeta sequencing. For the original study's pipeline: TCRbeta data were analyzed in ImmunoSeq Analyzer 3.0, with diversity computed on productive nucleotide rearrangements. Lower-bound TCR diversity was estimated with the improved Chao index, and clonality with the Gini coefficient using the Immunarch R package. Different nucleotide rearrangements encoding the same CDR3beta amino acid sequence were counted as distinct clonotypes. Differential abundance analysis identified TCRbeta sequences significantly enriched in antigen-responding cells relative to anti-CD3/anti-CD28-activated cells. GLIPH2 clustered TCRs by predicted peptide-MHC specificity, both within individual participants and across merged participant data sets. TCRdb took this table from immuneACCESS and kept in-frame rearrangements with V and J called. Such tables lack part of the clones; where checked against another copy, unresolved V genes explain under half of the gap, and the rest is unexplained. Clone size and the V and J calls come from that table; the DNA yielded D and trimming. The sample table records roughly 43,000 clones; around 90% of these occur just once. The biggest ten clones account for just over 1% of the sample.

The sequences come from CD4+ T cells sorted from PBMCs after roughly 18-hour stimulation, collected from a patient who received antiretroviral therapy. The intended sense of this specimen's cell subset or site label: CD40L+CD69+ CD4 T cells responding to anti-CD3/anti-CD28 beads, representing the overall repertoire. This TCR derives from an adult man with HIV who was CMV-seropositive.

The CDR3 in this case is CASSKWGGHEKLFF. The DNA is as follows: TGTGCCAGCAGCAAATGGGGGGGGCACGAAAAACTGTTTTTT. Recombination joined TRBV21-1 with TRBJ1-4. TRBV21-1 is recorded as a pseudogene. The CDR3 has 14 amino acids, counting the end cysteine and phenylalanine. Kept here is only the CDR3 DNA, which spans 42 bases and is read in frame from base 1.